Sequencing of this T cell receptor (beta chain) was carried out in a study of cytomegalovirus exposure and HLA in healthy donors. It was with 60 Vbeta and 13 Jbeta primers that the PCR ran. Profiling relied on immunoSEQ multiplex PCR, and the TCRdb table lists in-frame clones only, not all of them. The table lists more than 85,000 clones, around 73% of them singletons, with about 8.4% in the top ten. V lost 3 bases and J 4 bases, leaving 12 bases between the germline ends. This CDR3 region has 14 residues. The germline CDR1 and CDR2 sequences are MDHEN and SYDVKM. Sequencing used PBMCs. The chain is built from TRBV28 and TRBJ1-1, with D perhaps TRBD1 (5 bases). The clonotype comes from a man in his forties in good health and CMV-seronegative. The CDR3 protein is CASSFSGRGTEAFF. The CDR3 DNA follows: TGTGCCAGCAGTTTCTCAGGGCGGGGCACTGAAGCTTTCTTT.